This TCR beta chain was sequenced during a study of blood T cell repertoires in COVID-19. Method: immunoSEQ multiplex PCR; TCRdb's copy keeps in-frame clones and lacks some. The sample yields about 48,000 clones, about nine tenths seen once. V dropped 0 bases and J dropped 11 bases, with 4 bases sitting between them. The CDR3 is 11 residues long. Germline loops: CDR1 MGHRA, CDR2 YSYEKL. This receptor was taken from a man between 65 and 79 years old with acute or convalescent COVID-19. This chain uses TRBV4-1 with TRBJ1-4, with no clear D. The sequenced material came from peripheral blood. The CDR3 sequence is CASSQERKLFF. Written as DNA, the CDR3 is TGCGCCAGCAGCCAAGAGCGGAAACTGTTTTTT.